Following are 27 T cell receptor beta chains from one sample sequenced in a study of shared clonotypes between healthy human individuals. Measured with immunoSEQ multiplex PCR; TCRdb has only the in-frame clones, and not every one. The top ten hold about 0.059% of the sample, which has approximately 530,000 clones, about 96% seen once. Sequences were obtained from naive CD4+ T cells sorted from blood. Subset noted: CD45RA+ positively selected. These receptors were collected from a woman in her twenties or thirties in good health.

The chain uses TRBV6-6 and TRBJ2-1; D unclear. The CDR3 runs 15 residues. Germline CDR1 is MNHNY and CDR2 is SVGAGI (reference sequence). Trimming took 8 bases from V and 8 from J, leaving 22 bases between them. CDR3 loop: CASGSGGVWVDEQFF. The CDR3 bases are TGTGCCAGCGGAAGTGGTGGGGTTTGGGTCGATGAGCAGTTCTTC.

DNA for the CDR3: TGTGCCAGCAGCTTAACCCCGGGACCCAACACTGAAGCTTTCTTT. Translated: CASSLTPGPNTEAFF. The chain is built from TRBV7-9 and TRBJ1-1; possible D gene TRBD1, 5 bases. Trimming took off 2 bases at V and 2 bases at J, with 12 bases between the two ends. CDR1 and CDR2 from the germline V gene are SEHNR and FQNEAQ (reference sequence). This CDR3 spans 15 amino acids. Drawing the rest from reference TRBV7-9 and TRBJ1-1, the complete variable domain is DTGVSQNPRHKITKRGQNVTFRCDPISEHNRLYWYRQTLGQGPEFLTYFQNEAQLEKSRLLSDRFSAERPKGSFSTLEIQRTEQGDSAMYLCASSLTPGPNTEAFFGQGTRLTVV.

V gene TRBV25-1 combines with J gene TRBJ2-7, with 7 bases that match TRBD2. V trimming: 6 bases; J trimming: 4 bases; junction bases outside the gene matches: 9. This CDR3 comprises 14 residues. Per the germline V gene, CDR1 is MGHDK and CDR2 is SYGVNS. CDR3: CASRQAGGRYEQYF. The CDR3 region has the DNA TGTGCCAGCAGGCAGGCGGGCGGGAGATACGAGCAGTACTTC.

The chain has TRBV5-5 and TRBJ2-5, with unresolved D. The CDR3 runs 15 residues. The V end was cut by 2 bases, the J end by 0 bases, with 11 bases between. Looked up from germline, CDR1 is SGHKS and CDR2 is YYEKEE (reference sequence). The CDR3 loop reads CASSFSSADQETQYF. The CDR3 region has the DNA TGTGCCAGCAGCTTTAGCTCCGCGGACCAAGAGACCCAGTACTTC.

As concerns this clone: The sample carries other DNA sequences with the same CDR3. CDR3 coding DNA: TGCGCCAGCAGCTTAACTAGCGGGAGGGGCAATGAGCAGTTCTTC. Its translation: CASSLTSGRGNEQFF. The chain uses TRBV5-1 and TRBJ2-1; 13 bases are a match to TRBD2. Unmatched junction bases numbered 2, after V lost 2 bases and J lost 6 bases. The germline V gene encodes CDR1 SGHRS and CDR2 YFSETQ. This CDR3 region has 15 residues.

This clone showed up just a few times. V and J are TRBV11-2 and TRBJ2-7; unclear D gene. Germline V gives CDR1 SGHAT, CDR2 FQNNGV. The CDR3 totals 16 residues. The ends were cut back, 5 bases at V and 0 bases at J, with 17 bases in the middle. The CDR3 nucleotides are TGTGCCAGCAGCGAGGTGAGGATACGGAGCTCCTACGAGCAGTACTTC. Protein: CASSEVRIRSSYEQYF.

The chain recombines TRBV28 with TRBJ1-5; D is unresolved. V lost 3 bases and J lost 4, with 7 bases in between. Germline V gives CDR1 MDHEN, CDR2 SYDVKM. The CDR3 loop spans 13 amino acids. The CDR3 DNA is TGTGCCAGCAGTTTTTCGAAAAATCAGCCCCAGCATTTT. Residues: CASSFSKNQPQHF.

In nucleotides, the CDR3 is TGTGCCAGCAGCCCCGGGACTACCAACACCGGGGAGCTGTTTTTT. Protein sequence: CASSPGTTNTGELFF. J is TRBJ2-2 and V is TRBV6-4; 7 positions agree with TRBD2. CDR3 length: 15 residues. With 6 bases clipped from V and 2 bases from J, the junction kept 6 bases outside the gene matches. Germline V gene lookup returns CDR1 MRHNA and CDR2 SNTAGT.

The chain links TRBV6-1 to TRBJ2-3; TRBD2 agrees at 10 bases. V gave up 8 bases and J gave up 2 bases; unmatched junction bases: 7. CDR1 is MNHNS and CDR2 is SASEGT in the germline V gene. This CDR3 region has 15 residues. CDR3: CASQRLAGPTDTQYF. DNA for the CDR3: TGTGCCAGCCAAAGACTAGCGGGTCCCACAGATACGCAGTATTTT.

V and J are TRBV5-6 and TRBJ1-2; a weak D match, TRBD1 (6 bases). V was cut by 3 bases and J by 0 bases, with 21 bases left in between. Germline V gene sequence: CDR1 SGHDT, CDR2 YYEEEE. CDR3 length: 18 amino acids. CDR3 loop: CASSSPRTEMITNYGYTF. Here the CDR3 DNA reads TGTGCCAGCAGCTCGCCACGGACAGAGATGATTACTAACTATGGCTACACCTTC.

The chain has TRBV28 and TRBJ1-2, with a tentative D call TRBD1 (6 bases). CDR3 size: 12 residues. Germline CDR1 reads MDHEN; CDR2 reads SYDVKM. V shed 9 bases and J shed 7 bases, with 15 bases lying between them. The CDR3 spells CASSKQGTGYTF. The CDR3 DNA reads as TGTGCCAGTTCAAAACAGGGTACTGGCTACACCTTC.

The J gene is TRBJ2-1, the V gene TRBV18; TRBD2 matches 16 bases. With 6 bases clipped from V and 5 bases from J, the junction kept 4 bases outside the gene matches. Germline CDR1 reads KGHSH; CDR2 reads LQKENI. The CDR3 loop spans 16 amino acids. This CDR3 reads CASSGTSGRDHNEQFF. CDR3 nucleotides: TGTGCCAGCTCCGGGACTAGCGGGAGGGATCACAATGAGCAGTTCTTC. Full variable domain (rest looked up from reference TRBV18 and TRBJ2-1): NAGVMQNPRHLVRRRGQEARLRCSPMKGHSHVYWYRQLPEEGLKFMVYLQKENIIDESGMPKERFSAEFPKEGPSILRIQQVVRGDSAAYFCASSGTSGRDHNEQFFGPGTRLTVL.

The V call is TRBV21-1, the J call TRBJ1-4. TRBV21-1 is deemed a pseudogene. The CDR3 runs 15 residues. The CDR3 nucleotides are TGTGCCAGCAGCGATGGAGGGGCACTGGGTGAAAAACTGTTTTTT. Translation gives CASSDGGALGEKLFF.

The chain couples TRBV4-1 to TRBJ2-4; 14 nucleotides match TRBD2. J lost 0 bases, V lost 4 bases, and 5 bases had no gene match. This CDR3 spans 18 amino acids. CDR1 and CDR2 from the germline V gene are MGHRA and YSYEKL. CDR3: CASSRGLAGGIAKNIQYF. CDR3 DNA sequence: TGCGCCAGCAGCCGTGGACTAGCGGGAGGAATAGCCAAAAACATTCAGTACTTC.

The rearrangement links TRBV6-1 to TRBJ1-5, with 10 bases lining up with TRBD1. The CDR3 covers 14 residues. The J segment lost 4 bases and the V segment lost 6 bases, leaving 3 bases of the junction unmatched. CDR1 is MNHNS, CDR2 SASEGT, per germline. In DNA form, the CDR3 reads TGTGCCAGCAGCCGGGACAGGGGTAATCAGCCCCAGCATTTT. This codes for CASSRDRGNQPQHF.

This clone was seen once. The chain carries TRBV10-2 and TRBJ2-2, with 9 bases fitting TRBD2. The CDR3 length is 16 residues. From germline, CDR1 is WSHSY and CDR2 SAAADI. The J segment lost 7 bases and the V segment lost 5 bases, leaving 11 bases of the junction unmatched. The CDR3 here is CASSYDSGSVHGELFF. CDR3 DNA: TGCGCCAGCAGTTACGATAGCGGGAGTGTACACGGGGAGCTGTTTTTT.

This chain joins TRBV10-3 and TRBJ2-1, with D possibly matching TRBD2 (6 bases). V was shortened by 4 bases and J by 3 bases, with 7 bases between the two germline ends. The germline V gene encodes CDR1 ENHRY and CDR2 SYGVKD. CDR3 size: 13 residues. In nucleotides, the CDR3 is TGTGCCATCAGTGGGCGGGGCTACAATGAGCAGTTCTTC. As protein: CAISGRGYNEQFF.

The chain couples TRBV19 to TRBJ2-5, with a tentative D call TRBD2 (6 bases). Per the germline V gene, CDR1 is LNHDA and CDR2 is SQIVND (reference sequence). The germline V and J ends were trimmed by 5 bases and 7 bases, with 20 bases remaining between them. The CDR3 is made up of 15 amino acids. The CDR3 region is CASSSPGLTSGTQYF. In DNA form, the CDR3 reads TGTGCCAGTAGTTCTCCGGGACTTACATCAGGGACCCAGTACTTC.

This chain joins TRBV18 and TRBJ1-3; TRBD1 is a possible D gene (6 bases). This CDR3 contains 17 residues. V was shortened by 5 bases and J by 2 bases, with 19 bases between the two germline ends. Germline values: CDR1 KGHSH, CDR2 LQKENI. CDR3: CASSATGPFLPGNTIYF. The CDR3 DNA reads TGTGCCAGCTCAGCGACAGGCCCTTTTCTACCTGGAAACACCATATATTTT.

The chain joins TRBV5-1 to TRBJ1-1; D ambiguous. Germline lookup yields CDR1 SGHRS and CDR2 YFSETQ. The germline V and J ends were trimmed by 2 bases and 2 bases, with 13 bases remaining between them. The CDR3 is made up of 15 amino acids. The CDR3: CASSLSVVANTEAFF. Here the CDR3 DNA reads TGCGCCAGCAGCTTATCGGTTGTGGCCAACACTGAAGCTTTCTTT.

The sample holds one count of this clone. The chain is built from TRBV7-8 and TRBJ1-2; TRBD1 is a possible D gene (5 bases). V was shortened by 5 bases and J by 6 bases, with 19 bases between the two germline ends. The CDR3 is made up of 15 amino acids. CDR1 and CDR2 (germline): SGHVS, FQNEAQ. The CDR3 is CASSNHPTAQDGYTF. CDR3 DNA: TGTGCCAGCAGCAACCACCCGACAGCGCAGGATGGCTACACCTTC.

CDR3: CASSPTGKPQHF. The CDR3 bases are TGTGCCAGCTCACCCACCGGGAAGCCCCAGCATTTT. The chain joins TRBV18 to TRBJ1-5; D is undetermined. CDR1 KGHSH and CDR2 LQKENI come from the germline V gene. Between the trimmed V and J ends, which lost 3 bases and 8 bases, there was a span of 8 bases. CDR3 length equals 12 residues. Complete variable domain (other parts from reference TRBV18 and TRBJ1-5): NAGVMQNPRHLVRRRGQEARLRCSPMKGHSHVYWYRQLPEEGLKFMVYLQKENIIDESGMPKERFSAEFPKEGPSILRIQQVVRGDSAAYFCASSPTGKPQHFGDGTRLSIL.

V usage is TRBV5-6 and J usage is TRBJ2-1; D uncertain. The CDR3 loop spans 17 amino acids. Trimming removed 4 bases from V and 0 bases from J, with 17 bases in between. From germline, CDR1 is SGHDT and CDR2 YYEEEE. CDR3 DNA sequence: TGTGCCAGCAGCATGAATATGGCGAAGAGCTCCTACAATGAGCAGTTCTTC. Protein sequence: CASSMNMAKSSYNEQFF.

This clone was seen only once. The chain combines TRBV30 with TRBJ1-2; 8 nucleotides align to TRBD1. The CDR3 sequence is 17 residues long. Germline V gene sequence: CDR1 GTSNPN, CDR2 SVGIG (reference sequence). V lost 2 bases, J lost 3 bases, and 14 bases stayed unmatched. The CDR3 region has the DNA TGTGCCTGGAGTCATACCGGGACAGGTATTCGTTACTATGGCTACACCTTC. Residues: CAWSHTGTGIRYYGYTF.

This rearrangement joins TRBV7-9 to TRBJ2-2, with unresolved D. CDR3 size: 17 residues. From germline, CDR1 is SEHNR and CDR2 FQNEAQ (reference sequence). Trimming cost V 5 bases and J 7 bases, with 23 bases left between them. This chain's CDR3 is CASSRTATPFSGGELFF. Here the CDR3 DNA reads TGTGCCAGCAGCCGCACGGCGACTCCCTTCTCCGGCGGGGAGCTGTTTTTT.

The genes are TRBV5-1 and TRBJ2-5; D may match TRBD1 or TRBD2 (5 bases each). CDR3 length equals 14 residues. V lost 3 bases to trimming and J lost 4 bases, with 13 bases between them. Germline assignment: CDR1 SGHRS and CDR2 YFSETQ. CDR3 bases: TGCGCCAGCAGCTGGGGCCCTGGGAGAGAGACCCAGTACTTC. Its protein is CASSWGPGRETQYF.

The chain joins TRBV28 to TRBJ2-7; 9 positions match TRBD2. The CDR3 is 15 amino acids. With V trimmed by 7 bases and J by 2 bases, 9 bases remained unmatched. Germline CDR1 MDHEN, CDR2 SYDVKM. The CDR3: CASKQTSGRTYEQYF. The CDR3 DNA reads as TGTGCCAGCAAGCAGACTAGCGGAAGAACCTACGAGCAGTACTTC.